This T cell receptor beta chain was observed in a study of shared clonotypes between healthy human individuals. The run depth of the assay was deep. Sequencing was performed with immunoSEQ multiplex PCR; in TCRdb, only in-frame clones are kept and a portion is missing. The table shows around 1.9 million clones, with 90% to 95% occurring only once. The CDR3 runs to 15 residues. With V trimmed by 7 bases and J by 4 bases, 10 bases remained unmatched. Germline V lookup: CDR1 MNHEY, CDR2 SVGAGI. Study observations and caveats: Against clonotypes common to all four donors, non-shared ones had lower generation probabilities.

Naive CD8 isolation took CD45RO-negative cells positively selected for CCR7 and excluded terminally differentiated effector memory CD45RA+ cells. A remark on this clone: What it recognizes is unknown.

Sample: naive CD8+ T cells from PBMCs. The receptor was derived from a man between 18 and 29 years old in good health. Some clones in this sample may be carry-over from other donors' samples. This chain joins TRBV6-5 and TRBJ1-2; 9 positions agree with TRBD1. The CDR3 here is CASKSRQGDIYGYTF. CDR3 DNA sequence: TGTGCCAGCAAGTCGAGACAGGGGGATATCTATGGCTACACCTTC.